A selection of T cell receptor beta chains follows, all from one sample in a study of beta chain features in type 1 diabetes. The repertoire was sequenced with immunoSEQ multiplex PCR; TCRdb's copy has only in-frame clones and lacks some. The table includes 150,000 to 200,000 clones, roughly 9% detected once. The specimen sequenced was central memory CD4+ T cells from blood. These receptors all stem from a woman in her 30s with type 1 diabetes. The CDR3 runs from the conserved cysteine through the conserved F or W. D genes are given only for firm matches. The size entry is marked missing in some rows and otherwise reads once, few, many or a size class.

>TRBJ2-2|-|TRBD2|TRBV5-1
TGCGCCAGCAGCTTCTCTAGCGGGAGGGCCGCCGGGGAGCTGTTTTTT
CASSFSSGRAAGELFF
>TRBJ2-1|-|-|TRBV11-3
TGTGCCAGCAGCGGACTCAGGAGCTCCTACAATGAGCAGTTCTTC
CASSGLRSSYNEQFF
>TRBJ2-3|-|TRBD2|TRBV5-6
TGTGCCAGCAGCCCTGGACTAGCCGCTAGCACAGATACGCAGTATTTT
CASSPGLAASTDTQYF
>TRBJ1-1|few|-|TRBV27
TGTGCCAGCAGGGTGACAAGAATGAACACTGAAGCTTTCTTT
CASRVTRMNTEAFF
>TRBJ2-2|-|-|TRBV11-2
TGTGCCAGCAGCTTACAGGGGCGCGCGGAGCTGTTTTTT
CASSLQGRAELFF
>TRBJ2-7|-|TRBD2|TRBV28
TGTGCCAGCAGTTTTGGGGGACTAGTGGTGCAGTACTTC
CASSFGGLVVQYF
>TRBJ2-7|few|-|TRBV28
TGTGCCAGCAGTTTATGGGGGCAGCAGTACTTC
CASSLWGQQYF
>TRBJ1-4|few|-|TRBV2
TGTGCCAGCAGTAGCTCATCAAGAGGACTGTTTTTT
CASSSSSRGLFF
>TRBJ2-1|few|-|TRBV29-1
TGCAGCGTTGTGGCTAGCGAACACAATGAGCAGTTCTTC
CSVVASEHNEQFF
>TRBJ2-7|-|TRBD1|TRBV18
TGTGCCAGCTCAGAAGGACAGGTCTACGAGCAGTACTTC
CASSEGQVYEQYF
>TRBJ1-2|few|-|TRBV6-1
TGTGCCAGCAGTGAAAGAGGATATGGCTACACCTTC
CASSERGYGYTF
>TRBJ2-3|few|TRBD1|TRBV19
TGTGCCAGTAGCCGGGACAGCCAAACAGATACGCAGTATTTT
CASSRDSQTDTQYF
>TRBJ2-5|-|TRBD1|TRBV25-1
TGTGCCAGCAGTGTTACAGGGGGTAGCCGTGAGACCCAGTACTTC
CASSVTGGSRETQYF
>TRBJ2-5|few|-|TRBV7-8
TGTGCCAGCAGCCCCGGATCTAGCGCAGAGACCCAGTACTTC
CASSPGSSAETQYF
>TRBJ2-2|-|TRBD1|TRBV10-2
TGCGCCAGCAGAACAGGGGGCCGGACCGGGGAGCTGTTTTTT
CASRTGGRTGELFF
>TRBJ2-2|many|TRBD1|TRBV19
TGTGCCAGTAGTGGGACAGTGAACACCGGGGAGCTGTTTTTT
CASSGTVNTGELFF
>TRBJ1-5|-|-|TRBV5-6
TGTGCCAGCAGCTTTGGGGGCCGGGGCAATCAGCCCCAGCATTTT
CASSFGGRGNQPQHF
>TRBJ1-5|few|-|TRBV27
TGTGCCAGCAGTTTGGGGAGGGGTCAGCCCCAGCATTTT
CASSLGRGQPQHF
>TRBJ2-1|-|-|TRBV28
TGTGCCAGCAGTTTATCTGGGCATGAGCAGTTCTTC
CASSLSGHEQFF
>TRBJ2-7|-|TRBD2|TRBV5-1
TGCGCCAGCACATCTCATCTAGCGGGAGGTGGCGAGCAGTACTTC
CASTSHLAGGGEQYF
>TRBJ2-7|-|-|TRBV5-1
TGCGCCAGCAGCAGTACCTCGAGCTCCTACGAGCAGTACTTC
CASSSTSSSYEQYF
>TRBJ2-7|many|-|TRBV9
TGTGCCAGCAGCGTAGAGGACTACCACTACGAGCAGTACTTC
CASSVEDYHYEQYF
>TRBJ2-7|-|TRBD1|TRBV11-2
TGTGCCAGCAACTCACAGGGGGCCTCCTACGAGCAGTACTTC
CASNSQGASYEQYF
>TRBJ2-1|few|-|TRBV28
TGTGCCAGCAAAATTGAGGTGTCCGAGCAGTTCTTC
CASKIEVSEQFF
>TRBJ2-7|few|TRBD1|TRBV2
TGTGCCAGCAGTGAAGCGCTCAGGGACAGACGGTACTTC
CASSEALRDRRYF
>TRBJ1-5|-|-|TRBV30
TGTGCCTGGGGGATCAGGGGAAATCAGCCCCAGCATTTT
CAWGIRGNQPQHF
>TRBJ2-1|-|TRBD1|TRBV29-1
TGCAGCGTCCCTACTCCGGACAGGGGGTCTGATGAGCAGTTCTTC
CSVPTPDRGSDEQFF
>TRBJ2-1|-|-|TRBV28
TGTGCCAGCAGTCCGGTCGGTGCCCTGAATGAGCAGTTCTTC
CASSPVGALNEQFF
>TRBJ2-7|-|TRBD1|TRBV18
TGTGCCAGCTCATCCGGGACAGCCTACGAGCAGTACTTC
CASSSGTAYEQYF
>TRBJ1-1|few|-|TRBV29-1
TGCAGCGTTGCTCAGGCTTCGAACACTGAAGCTTTCTTT
CSVAQASNTEAFF
>TRBJ1-1|few|-|TRBV6-5
TGTGCCAGCAGTTACGTAAAGAACACTGAAGCTTTCTTT
CASSYVKNTEAFF
>TRBJ2-3|few|-|TRBV25-1
TGTGCCAGCAGTGCCGGACATACTAGCACAGATACGCAGTATTTT
CASSAGHTSTDTQYF
>TRBJ1-5|-|-|TRBV7-9
TGTGCCAGCAGCCGATCCGACAGTCTTGAGCCCCAGCATTTT
CASSRSDSLEPQHF
>TRBJ2-1|few|TRBD2|TRBV4-1
TGTGCCAGCAGCCAAGTCCTAGCGGGGACCTACAATGAGCAGTTCTTC
CASSQVLAGTYNEQFF
>TRBJ1-4|-|-|TRBV9
TGTGCCAGCAGCGTAGACGGGTACACTAATGAAAAACTGTTTTTT
CASSVDGYTNEKLFF
>TRBJ1-4|-|TRBD1|TRBV9
TGTGCCAGCAGCTCACAGGGGGCCGGTGAAAAACTGTTTTTT
CASSSQGAGEKLFF
>TRBJ2-3|-|-|TRBV7-7
TGTGCTAGCAGCTTAGCCGAAGCCGATACGCAGTATTTT
CASSLAEADTQYF
>TRBJ2-1|-|TRBD2|TRBV7-9
TGTGCCAGCAGCTCTATAGCGGGAGTGGTCCACAATGAGCAGTTCTTC
CASSSIAGVVHNEQFF
>TRBJ1-5|-|-|TRBV4-1
TGCGCCAGCAGCCAACAACAGGGATCGAGCAATCAGCCCCAGCATTTT
CASSQQQGSSNQPQHF
>TRBJ2-1|-|TRBD1|TRBV7-3
TGTGCCAGTAAAAGGGACAGGGCTCAGGAGAATGAGCAGTTCTTC
CASKRDRAQENEQFF
>TRBJ2-1|-|-|TRBV19
TGTGCCAGTAGTCGGGGAACTATGGCGGGACCTTACAATGAGCAGTTCTTC
CASSRGTMAGPYNEQFF
>TRBJ2-7|-|-|TRBV29-1
TGCAGCGTTGTAGGAGGGATCTACGAGCAGTACTTC
CSVVGGIYEQYF
>TRBJ1-2|few|TRBD1|TRBV11-2
TGTGCCAGCAGCTTAGGGACAGGGGGGGAGATTGGCTACACCTTC
CASSLGTGGEIGYTF
>TRBJ2-1|-|-|TRBV2
TGTGCCAGCAGTCGGGACAACTACAATGAGCAGTTCTTC
CASSRDNYNEQFF
>TRBJ2-5|many|-|TRBV4-1
TGCGCCAGCAGCCGGGAGACGGAGCGGCTGCAAGAGACCCAGTACTTC
CASSRETERLQETQYF
>TRBJ2-1|-|-|TRBV28
TGTGCCAGCAGGGTCCCCCGGGACAATGAGCAGTTCTTC
CASRVPRDNEQFF
>TRBJ2-7|few|-|TRBV9
TGTGCCAGCAGTCTGGGGCCGGCCGGGGAGCAGTACTTC
CASSLGPAGEQYF
>TRBJ2-5|-|-|TRBV9
TGTGCCAGCAGCTCTCGACTTGGGGAGACCCAGTACTTC
CASSSRLGETQYF
>TRBJ2-1|-|TRBD2|TRBV28
TGTGCCAGCAGCACGATAGCGGGAGGCCACACCAATGAGCAGTTCTTC
CASSTIAGGHTNEQFF
>TRBJ1-4|-|-|TRBV9
TGTGCCAGCAGCGGACAAGCAACTAATGAAAAACTGTTTTTT
CASSGQATNEKLFF